The 23 T cell receptor beta chains presented below share a single source sample, sequenced in a study of T cells in Graves' hyperthyroidism and ophthalmopathy (dated by TCRdb to the late 2010s). Library generation was performed with multiplex PCR. The run used an Illumina HiSeq 2000. Amplification of TCR beta CDR3 regions was carried out from RNA transcripts. The TCR CDR3 was subjected to a first round of RT-PCR using the HTBI primer set and the Qiagen OneStep RT-PCR kit. The public reads were quality trimmed at Q25 with fastp and then assembled into clones with MiXCR by TCRdb, keeping productive beta chains. CDR3 protein duplicates are merged, each entry listing the most common genes and DNA. The table for this sample lists roughly 180,000 distinct CDR3 sequences; about 18% of them were counted only once. The top ten clones comprise 25% to 30% of the sample. Sequencing was carried out using blood. The receptors come from a woman aged 50 to 60 with Graves' hyperthyroidism.

This clonotype was seen only a few times. This sequence joins TRBV5-6 and TRBJ1-1; D is undetermined. The V gene lost 1 base and the J gene lost 6 bases, with 19 bases spanning the gap. Germline lookup yields CDR1 SGHDT and CDR2 YYEEEE. The CDR3 sequence is 16 residues long. In DNA form, the CDR3 reads TGTGCCAGCAGCTTGACTGTTGGGGTATCAGTCTCTGAAGCTTTCTTT. It specifies CASSLTVGVSVSEAFF.

This clonotype was seen a handful of times. The junction departs from germline at one end; a sequencing error may be responsible. The gene calls are TRBV7-9 and TRBJ1-6; D unresolved. This CDR3 is built from 13 residues. Germline-derived CDR1 and CDR2 are SEHNR and FQNEAQ (reference sequence). CDR3 bases: TGTGCCAGCAGCTTAGGGAATAATTCACCCCCCCACTTT. The encoded protein is CASSLGNNSPPHF.

This clonotype appeared many times. The chain joins TRBV7-9 to TRBJ2-1; D is unclear. Germline V gene lookup returns CDR1 SEHNR and CDR2 FQNEAQ (reference sequence). The V end was cut by 2 bases, the J end by 9 bases, with 8 bases between. The CDR3 extends over 12 amino acids. The CDR3 region is CASSLNRFEQFF. CDR3 bases: TGTGCCAGCAGCTTAAACCGGTTTGAGCAGTTCTTC.

In regard to this clonotype: This may arise from a read error, as a much more abundant clone is one base away. This sequence joins TRBV7-3 and TRBJ2-3; D could derive from TRBD1 or TRBD2 (7 bases each). Germline V gene sequence: CDR1 SGHTA, CDR2 FQGTGA. CDR3 length equals 15 residues. This chain's CDR3 is CASSGEGASTDPQYF. For the CDR3, the DNA is TGTGCCAGCAGCGGGGAGGGGGCGTCCACAGATCCGCAGTATTTT. Together with reference TRBV7-3 and TRBJ2-3, the CDR3 gives the full variable domain: GAGVSQTPSNKVTEKGKYVELRCDPISGHTALYWYRQSLGQGPEFLIYFQGTGAADDSGLPNDRFFAVRPEGSVSTLKIQRTERGDSAVYLCASSGEGASTDPQYFGPGTRLTVL.

This clonotype occurred many times. The chain combines TRBV7-2 with TRBJ2-7; 16 bases agree with TRBD2. This CDR3 has 16 amino acids. Germline lookup yields CDR1 SGHTA and CDR2 FQGNSA. With 5 bases clipped from V and 3 bases from J, the junction kept 4 bases outside the gene matches. The CDR3 bases are TGTGCCAGCAGCCAGGGACTAGCGGGGGGGTTCTACGAGCAGTACTTC. Residues: CASSQGLAGGFYEQYF.

The V gene is TRBV7-2, the J gene TRBJ1-1; 9 positions match TRBD1. The CDR3 has 17 residues. The J segment lost 6 bases and the V segment lost 5 bases, leaving 16 bases of the junction unmatched. The germline V gene encodes CDR1 SGHTA and CDR2 FQGNSA. This CDR3 reads CASSRTGTGRAGAEAFF. DNA of the CDR3: TGTGCCAGCAGCCGGACCGGGACAGGGAGGGCGGGCGCTGAAGCTTTCTTT.

This clonotype was detected a few times. This chain uses TRBV28 with TRBJ2-5; D gene ambiguous. V lost 5 bases to trimming and J lost 0 bases, with 16 bases between them. Germline values: CDR1 MDHEN, CDR2 SYDVKM. The CDR3 covers 16 residues. The chain's CDR3 is CASSPAGAAYQETQYF. CDR3 sequence (DNA): TGTGCCAGCAGTCCCGCCGGCGCCGCCTACCAAGAGACCCAGTACTTC. The variable domain in full, with the rest retrieved from reference TRBV28 and TRBJ2-5, is DVKVTQSSRYLVKRTGEKVFLECVQDMDHENMFWYRQDPGLGLRLIYFSYDVKMKEKGDIPEGYSVSREKKERFSLILESASTNQTSMYLCASSPAGAAYQETQYFGPGTRLLVL.

This clonotype has at least ten counts. V and J are TRBV7-6 and TRBJ2-1, with 8 positions matching TRBD2. The germline gives CDR1 SGHVS, CDR2 FNYEAQ. The CDR3 is made up of 16 amino acids. V dropped 0 bases and J dropped 0; count of bases not matched to a gene: 1. The CDR3 spells CASSLALAGSYNEQFF. CDR3 nucleotide sequence: TGTGCCAGCAGCTTAGCCCTAGCGGGCTCCTACAATGAGCAGTTCTTC.

This clonotype was counted at least ten times. The chain uses TRBV15 and TRBJ1-2, with no clear D. Trimming stripped 0 bases from V and 4 bases from J, with 18 bases between. The CDR3 has 17 amino acids. Germline CDR1 and CDR2: LNHNV and YYDKDF (reference sequence). The CDR3 region has the DNA TGTGCCACCAGCAGAGATAGGCAGGCACTCGAAATCTATGGCTACACCTTC. It is translated as CATSRDRQALEIYGYTF. The entire variable domain, with the rest obtained from reference TRBV15 and TRBJ1-2, is as follows: DAMVIQNPRYQVTQFGKPVTLSCSQTLNHNVMYWYQQKSSQAPKLLFHYYDKDFNNEADTPDNFQSRRPNTSFCFLDIRSPGLGDTAMYLCATSRDRQALEIYGYTFGSGTRLTVV.

This clonotype appeared many times. CDR3 DNA: TGTGCCAGCTCACGGGGGACAGGGGGTGAAAAACTGTTTTTT. This translates into CASSRGTGGEKLFF. The chain is built from TRBV18 and TRBJ1-4; 11 bases agree with TRBD1. Germline V gene data show CDR1 as KGHSH and CDR2 as LQKENI. With V trimmed by 4 bases and J by 7 bases, 2 bases remained unmatched. The CDR3 covers 14 residues.

This clonotype was seen at least ten times. The rearrangement uses TRBV10-3 and TRBJ2-1; tentative D call: TRBD2 (6 bases). The germline CDR1 and CDR2 sequences are ENHRY and SYGVKD. This CDR3 spans 15 amino acids. V shed 2 bases and J shed 3 bases, with 11 bases lying between them. The CDR3 region is CAISEKGLIYNEQFF. The CDR3, as DNA: TGTGCCATCAGTGAGAAGGGACTGATCTACAATGAGCAGTTCTTC.

In this sample, this clonotype turned up many times. The V call is TRBV7-2, the J call TRBJ1-1; D unresolved. The CDR3 has 14 amino acids. V dropped 1 base and J dropped 6 bases, with 12 bases sitting between them. Germline CDR1 reads SGHTA; CDR2 reads FQGNSA. DNA for the CDR3: TGTGCCAGCAGCTTAGGAGGGCCCCCGGCTGAAGCTTTCTTT. Its protein is CASSLGGPPAEAFF.

The V call is TRBV7-2, the J call TRBJ2-2; D gene unclear. Per germline, CDR1 SGHTA and CDR2 FQGNSA. There are 14 residues in the CDR3. V was shortened by 1 base and J by 3 bases, with 6 bases between the two germline ends. This CDR3 is CASSLDRDTGELFF. The CDR3 DNA reads as TGTGCCAGCAGCTTAGACAGAGACACCGGGGAGCTGTTTTTT.

A few counts support this clonotype. The CDR3 DNA reads as TGTGCCAGCAGGACCCACAAAACAGGAGCCGGGGAGCTGTTTTTT. Its translation is CASRTHKTGAGELFF. The chain couples TRBV6-1 to TRBJ2-2; a possible D gene is TRBD1 (5 bases). Trimming took 6 bases from V and 6 from J, leaving 17 bases between them. The CDR3 totals 15 residues. Per the germline V gene, CDR1 is MNHNS and CDR2 is SASEGT.

This clonotype came up many times. CDR3 residues: CATGTGGSYNEQFF. For the CDR3, the DNA is TGTGCCACCGGGACAGGGGGCTCCTACAATGAGCAGTTCTTC. V and J are TRBV24-1 and TRBJ2-1; 11 positions agree with TRBD1. Germline V lookup: CDR1 KGHDR, CDR2 SFDVKD. J was trimmed by 0 bases and V by 9 bases; bases with no gene match: 0. This CDR3 comprises 14 residues.

This clonotype was recorded many times. The CDR3 DNA follows: TGTGCCAGCAGCTTAAGGAGGTCAGAGACCCAGTACTTC. Its protein is CASSLRRSETQYF. The chain recombines TRBV7-3 with TRBJ2-5; TRBD2 is a possible D gene (5 bases). V lost 1 base and J 4 bases, leaving 7 bases between the germline ends. Looked up from germline, CDR1 is SGHTA and CDR2 is FQGTGA. CDR3 length: 13 residues.

This clonotype was seen ten or more times. J is TRBJ2-5 and V is TRBV7-2; 10 bases agree with TRBD2. This CDR3 is 16 amino acids long. Trimming at V came to 2 bases and at J to 2 bases, leaving 5 bases not matched to a gene. Germline loops: CDR1 SGHTA, CDR2 FQGNSA. CDR3 bases: TGTGCCAGCAGCTTACCGGGACTAGCGAGTCAAGAGACCCAGTACTTC. It is translated as CASSLPGLASQETQYF. Looking up the rest from reference TRBV7-2 and TRBJ2-5 gives the full variable domain: GAGVSQSPSNKVTEKGKDVELRCDPISGHTALYWYRQSLGQGLEFLIYFQGNSAPDKSGLPSDRFSAERTGGSVSTLTIQRTQQEDSAVYLCASSLPGLASQETQYFGPGTRLLVL.

In this sample, this clonotype turned up many times. A clone one base away is much larger, so this may be a read error. The rearrangement joins TRBV6-2 or TRBV6-3 to TRBJ1-2; D is undetermined. The V end lost 4 bases, the J end lost 4 bases, and 4 bases lay between the germline ends. Germline CDR1 reads MNHEY; CDR2 reads SVGEGT. The CDR3 length is 11 residues. CDR3 sequence reads: CASSFSYGYTF. In DNA, the CDR3 is TGTGCCAGCAGTTTCAGCTATGGCTACACCTTC.

V gene TRBV9 combines with J gene TRBJ1-2; D is possibly TRBD1 (5 bases). V lost 5 bases and J lost 4, with 12 bases in between. The CDR3 has 13 amino acids. The germline V gene has CDR1 SGDLS and CDR2 YYNGEE. CDR3 DNA sequence: TGTGCCAGCAGTGGGGCGGCCCGCTATGGCTACACCTTC. Protein: CASSGAARYGYTF.

This rearrangement joins TRBV7-9 to TRBJ1-2; a weak D match, TRBD1 (5 bases). The CDR3 loop spans 15 amino acids. V lost 5 bases, J lost 2 bases, and 15 bases lay in between. Germline CDR1 and CDR2: SEHNR and FQNEAQ (reference sequence). CDR3 loop: CASSQVGDGNYGYTF. CDR3 DNA sequence: TGTGCCAGCAGCCAAGTCGGGGACGGGAACTATGGCTACACCTTC.

This clonotype was picked up many times. The chain employs TRBV7-2 and TRBJ1-2, with D unresolved. Germline values: CDR1 SGHTA, CDR2 FQGNSA. The CDR3 runs 11 residues. The V and J ends lost 4 bases and 11 bases respectively, with 11 bases between them. CDR3 in DNA: TGTGCCAGCAGCTCGTTGCACGAATACACCTTC. Encoded protein: CASSSLHEYTF.

The rearrangement links TRBV28 to TRBJ1-1; D unresolved. The CDR3 contains 14 residues. Trimming took 3 bases from V and 6 from J, leaving 14 bases between them. Germline lookup yields CDR1 MDHEN and CDR2 SYDVKM. The CDR3 is CASSFAADSSEAFF. The CDR3 DNA follows: TGTGCCAGCAGTTTCGCAGCGGATAGCTCTGAAGCTTTCTTT.

This rearrangement joins TRBV7-2 to TRBJ2-7; 7 bases match TRBD2. The V gene's germline CDR1 is SGHTA and CDR2 FQGNSA. J gave up 5 bases and V 6 bases, and 7 bases lay outside the gene matches. The CDR3 has 13 residues. The CDR3: CASSLMAGDEQYF. CDR3 DNA sequence: TGTGCCAGCAGTCTAATGGCGGGAGACGAGCAGTACTTC.